These T cell receptor beta chains were read from a single sample in a study of human T cells and chemical hapten exposure. MiXCR was run by TCRdb on the RACE reads, yielding one entry per CDR3 protein. The sample contains roughly 380,000 distinct CDR3 sequences, approximately 5% of which appear only once. The sample consisted of whole blood, taken in connection with sensitization to the hapten diphenylcyclopropenone (DPC). All receptors derive from a woman between 50 and 59 years old with alopecia areata. Some clones in this sample may be carry-over from other donors' samples. Both conserved end residues are part of each CDR3. The D gene is left open where the match is weak. Where a row states a size, it is once, few, many or the class of an expanded clone; other rows omit it.

DNA,CDR3,V,D,size,J
TGTGCCAGCAGCTTAGTGGAGCGCAGCACAGATACGCAGTATTTT,CASSLVERSTDTQYF,TRBV7-2,NA,many,TRBJ2-3
TGCAGTGCCTCAGGGGGCGTCAATCAGCCCCAGCATTTT,CSASGGVNQPQHF,TRBV20-1,TRBD1,few,TRBJ1-5
TGTGCCACCCAAACAGGGGGCGTCTCCGGGGAGCTGTTTTTT,CATQTGGVSGELFF,TRBV15,TRBD1,few,TRBJ2-2
TGCGCCAGCAGCTTAAAGTTGACTAGCGGGACCCAAGAGACCCAGTACTTC,CASSLKLTSGTQETQYF,TRBV5-1,TRBD2,few,TRBJ2-5
TGTGCCACCAGTGATCCGCAGGGGGCTGGAGAGACCCAGTACTTC,CATSDPQGAGETQYF,TRBV24-1,TRBD1,many,TRBJ2-5
TGTGCCAGCAGCTCAACGGGGGGCAGTGAGCAGTTCTTC,CASSSTGGSEQFF,TRBV7-6,NA,few,TRBJ2-1
TGTGCCAGCAGCGTAGCTGGGGACAGAGCCTACGAGCAGTACTTC,CASSVAGDRAYEQYF,TRBV9,TRBD1,few,TRBJ2-7
TGCGCCAGCAGCCCCAGGGAGACGGACACTGAAGCTTTCTTT,CASSPRETDTEAFF,TRBV5-1,NA,many,TRBJ1-1
TGTGCCATCATAGCGACACCTAACACTGAAGCTTTCTTT,CAIIATPNTEAFF,TRBV10-3,NA,many,TRBJ1-1
TGTGCCAGCAGCGCACACAGGGCCCAAGAGACCCAGTACTTC,CASSAHRAQETQYF,TRBV11-2,NA,NA,TRBJ2-5
TGTGCCAGCAGCCAGGCCTTTACCCCCGGGGAGCTGTTTTTT,CASSQAFTPGELFF,TRBV3-1,NA,many,TRBJ2-2
TGTGCCAGCAGCTTAGCACAGATGAACACTGAAGCTTTCTTT,CASSLAQMNTEAFF,TRBV7-8,NA,many,TRBJ1-1
TGCAGCGTTGTAGAAGCAGGGGGGACCTACGAGCAGTACTTC,CSVVEAGGTYEQYF,TRBV29-1,NA,many,TRBJ2-7
TGTGCCACCAGTGATTCAGAGACAGGGGGCCGCTCCGGGGAGCTGTTTTTT,CATSDSETGGRSGELFF,TRBV24-1,TRBD1,many,TRBJ2-2
TGTGCCAGCAGGCAGAGACTAGTCTACGAGCAGTACTTC,CASRQRLVYEQYF,TRBV27,NA,NA,TRBJ2-7
TGTGCCAGCAGTTACGTTGGCGGAAGGGGCACTGAAGCTTTCTTT,CASSYVGGRGTEAFF,TRBV6-2/TRBV6-3,NA,many,TRBJ1-1
TGTGCCAGCAGCGGGGGACAAAATAACTATGGCTACACCTTC,CASSGGQNNYGYTF,TRBV5-4,NA,few,TRBJ1-2
TGTGCCAGCACCGCCGGCGGGGGCCGGACTGAAGCTTTCTTT,CASTAGGGRTEAFF,TRBV12-3/TRBV12-4,NA,NA,TRBJ1-1
TGTGCCAGCAGCGGTTTAACGGGAGGCAGCTCCTACGAGCAGTACTTC,CASSGLTGGSSYEQYF,TRBV7-6,TRBD2,many,TRBJ2-7
TGTGCCAGCAGGGTGGACAGGGTACGTGAAAAACTGTTTTTT,CASRVDRVREKLFF,TRBV28,TRBD1,NA,TRBJ1-4
TGTGCCAGCAGCCAAGATGCGGGGAACGAGCAGTACTTC,CASSQDAGNEQYF,TRBV14,NA,few,TRBJ2-7
TGTGCCAGCAGTGCAATCCCCGGGTCTAGCCGAACCTACGAGCAGTACTTC,CASSAIPGSSRTYEQYF,TRBV27,NA,NA,TRBJ2-7
TGTGCCATCAGTGTTGGACAGGGAGAGGGGTCCCTCGAGACCCAGTACTTC,CAISVGQGEGSLETQYF,TRBV10-3,TRBD1,few,TRBJ2-5
TGTGCCAGCAGTTCGGGACTACGTGATACGCAGTATTTT,CASSSGLRDTQYF,TRBV12-3/TRBV12-4,TRBD2,many,TRBJ2-3
TGTGCCAGCAGTTCCCTCGAGACTTATCAGCCCCAGCATTTT,CASSSLETYQPQHF,TRBV6-2/TRBV6-3,NA,many,TRBJ1-5
TGTGCCAGCGGCGAGAGGGGAAAAAGCGGGGAGCTGTTTTTT,CASGERGKSGELFF,TRBV6-5,NA,many,TRBJ2-2
TGTGCCAGCAGTTACTTCGCGGGGGGGGATGAGCAGTTCTTC,CASSYFAGGDEQFF,TRBV6-2/TRBV6-3,TRBD2,many,TRBJ2-1
TGTGCCAGCAGCCCCGTGGGGGGGTTCAATGAAGCTTTCTTT,CASSPVGGFNEAFF,TRBV13,NA,few,TRBJ1-1
TGTGCCAGCAGCTTAGTCCCTAGCGGGAGGGCCGGGGAGCAGTTCTTC,CASSLVPSGRAGEQFF,TRBV7-2,TRBD2,many,TRBJ2-1
TGCAGTGCTAGAGGATTCGGGGGGGCCCCAGATACGCAGTATTTT,CSARGFGGAPDTQYF,TRBV20-1,TRBD2,many,TRBJ2-3
TGTGCCAGCAGTTTACTCCGGGGGGAGACAGATACGCAGTATTTT,CASSLLRGETDTQYF,TRBV12-3/TRBV12-4,TRBD2,NA,TRBJ2-3
TGTGCCACCAGTGGTAGCGGGAGTTGGGGCGAGCAGTTCTTC,CATSGSGSWGEQFF,TRBV24-1,TRBD2,NA,TRBJ2-1
TGTGCCAGCTCACCAGGGACTAGAGAGCAAGAGACCCAGTACTTC,CASSPGTREQETQYF,TRBV18,TRBD2,many,TRBJ2-5
TGTGCCAGCAGCCAACAGGGGGAAGTCACTGAAGCTTTCTTT,CASSQQGEVTEAFF,TRBV3-1,TRBD1,many,TRBJ1-1
TGTGCCAGCAGCGTAGGAGGGTCTAGCACAGATACGCAGTATTTT,CASSVGGSSTDTQYF,TRBV9,NA,many,TRBJ2-3
TGCAGCGTTTGGGGTGAAAAACTGTTTTTT,CSVWGEKLFF,TRBV29-1,NA,few,TRBJ1-4
TGTGCCATCAGTGAGTCGACGGCTAGCAGTCGCACAGATACGCAGTATTTT,CAISESTASSRTDTQYF,TRBV10-3,NA,NA,TRBJ2-3
TGTGCCAGCAGCCTGGGTATGACTAGTCGGATGAGGAATGAGCAGTTCTTC,CASSLGMTSRMRNEQFF,TRBV6-2/TRBV6-3,NA,few,TRBJ2-1
TGTGCCAGCAGTTATGAGGGGGTATTCCGCAATTCACCCCTCCACTTT,CASSYEGVFRNSPLHF,TRBV27,NA,NA,TRBJ1-6
TGCGCCAGCAGCTTGGGCAGCGACCCACGAGCGGGCACTGAAGCTTTCTTT,CASSLGSDPRAGTEAFF,TRBV5-1,NA,few,TRBJ1-1
TGTGCCAGCAGCACCTACACCGGGGAGCTGTTTTTT,CASSTYTGELFF,TRBV12-3/TRBV12-4,NA,many,TRBJ2-2
TGTGCCAGCAGTACTCGGGACGAAGGAAGGTACGAGCAGTACTTC,CASSTRDEGRYEQYF,TRBV3-1,NA,many,TRBJ2-7
TGTGCCAGCAGTTTAGCTGGGGCCCCAGCCAAAAACATTCAGTACTTC,CASSLAGAPAKNIQYF,TRBV12-3/TRBV12-4,NA,few,TRBJ2-4
TGTGCCAGCAGAGCGGGGGGCGTCTCAGATACGCAGTATTTT,CASRAGGVSDTQYF,TRBV11-2,TRBD2,few,TRBJ2-3
TGCGCCAGCAGCTTGAGCGGCGGGGGGGCAGGCGGTGAGCAGTTCTTC,CASSLSGGGAGGEQFF,TRBV5-1,TRBD2,many,TRBJ2-1
TGTGCCAGCAGTTATCAGGGGCAGGGCACAGATACGCAGTATTTT,CASSYQGQGTDTQYF,TRBV6-6,NA,many,TRBJ2-3
TGTGCCAGCAGTTTAGCGGGGGGAGCCGGGCTTTATGGCTACACCTTC,CASSLAGGAGLYGYTF,TRBV12-3/TRBV12-4,NA,NA,TRBJ1-2
TGTGCCAGCAGTCGGGACAGACACTATGGCTACACCTTC,CASSRDRHYGYTF,TRBV12-3/TRBV12-4,TRBD1,few,TRBJ1-2
TGCGCCAGCAGCCCTGTTGGGGGCGGTCAGCCCCAGCATTTT,CASSPVGGGQPQHF,TRBV5-1,NA,few,TRBJ1-5
TGTGCCAGCGCGCGGGAGGACGGTGAAGCTTTCTTT,CASAREDGEAFF,TRBV18,NA,many,TRBJ1-1
TGTGCCAGCACGCTGGGGACAGGGGGGAAAGATACGCAGTATTTT,CASTLGTGGKDTQYF,TRBV12-3/TRBV12-4,TRBD1,many,TRBJ2-3
TGTGCCAGCAGCCTGGGCTATACGCAGTATTTT,CASSLGYTQYF,TRBV11-2,NA,many,TRBJ2-3
TGCGCCAGCAGAAAAGTCGGAACAGGGATGGGGTCTGACTATGGCTACACCTTC,CASRKVGTGMGSDYGYTF,TRBV4-1,NA,many,TRBJ1-2
TGTGCCTGGAGTGGTGGGACTAGCACAGATACGCAGTATTTT,CAWSGGTSTDTQYF,TRBV30,NA,few,TRBJ2-3
TGCGCCAGCAGCCAAGATGGCCCGGGGGAGCTGTTTTTT,CASSQDGPGELFF,TRBV4-1,NA,many,TRBJ2-2
TGTGCCAGCAGTCAAACAGGGGCCCCCACAGATACGCAGTATTTT,CASSQTGAPTDTQYF,TRBV6-6,TRBD1,many,TRBJ2-3
TGTGCCAGCAGTATTCTCAGCGGGACTGAAGCTTTCTTT,CASSILSGTEAFF,TRBV2,NA,few,TRBJ1-1
TGTGCCAGCAGCCCCTCACAGGGGGGCAATCAGCCCCAGCATTTT,CASSPSQGGNQPQHF,TRBV7-2,TRBD1,many,TRBJ1-5
TGCAGCGTACGCCTCGCCGGGGGCGCGATAAGGCGGGAAAACATTCAGTACTTC,CSVRLAGGAIRRENIQYF,TRBV29-1,NA,many,TRBJ2-4